This is a list of T cell receptor beta chains from one sample in a study of shared clonotypes between healthy human individuals. Only in-frame clones appear in the TCRdb table, and some are missing; sequencing was by immunoSEQ multiplex PCR. The sample shows some 360,000 clones, less than 75% of them seen only once. The sample comprised memory CD4+ T cells sorted from blood. These receptors all come from a man aged 25-45 years in good health. Each CDR3 is given with its conserved first and last residue. The D gene is left open where the match is weak. For some rows the clone size is stated as once, few or many, or as a class when expanded; others skip it.

J gene | V gene | clone size | D gene | CDR3 protein | CDR3 DNA
TRBJ2-7 | TRBV20-1 | NA | NA | CSVTGLSEQYF | TGCAGTGTCACGGGACTCTCCGAGCAGTACTTC
TRBJ1-4 | TRBV15 | few | NA | CATSRDVGWDEKLFF | TGTGCCACCAGCAGAGATGTGGGGTGGGATGAAAAACTGTTTTTT
TRBJ2-7 | TRBV20-1 | NA | NA | CSAGVAYEQYF | TGCAGTGCAGGGGTCGCCTACGAGCAGTACTTC
TRBJ1-1 | TRBV19 | NA | TRBD1 | CASNDRVRYTEAFF | TGTGCCAGTAACGACAGGGTTCGGTACACTGAAGCTTTCTTT
TRBJ2-2 | TRBV18 | NA | TRBD2 | CASSPSGTPTGTGELFF | TGTGCCAGCTCACCAAGCGGGACGCCAACCGGGACCGGGGAGCTGTTTTTT
TRBJ2-7 | TRBV28 | few | TRBD2 | CASSLGGTSGFSYEQYF | TGTGCCAGCAGTTTAGGGGGGACTAGCGGTTTCTCCTACGAGCAGTACTTC
TRBJ2-3 | TRBV10-1 | NA | TRBD2 | CASSESAGGSDTQYF | TGCGCCAGCAGTGAGTCGGCGGGAGGGTCAGATACGCAGTATTTT
TRBJ2-7 | TRBV28 | NA | NA | CASSRLVPYEQYF | TGTGCCAGCAGCCGACTAGTCCCCTACGAGCAGTACTTC
TRBJ2-6 | TRBV27 | NA | NA | CASSFGHSGANVLTF | TGTGCCAGCAGTTTTGGACACTCTGGGGCCAACGTCCTGACTTTC
TRBJ2-1 | TRBV7-7 | NA | TRBD2 | CASSSGPAGSYNEQFF | TGTGCTAGCAGCTCGGGGCCAGCGGGGTCCTACAATGAGCAGTTCTTC
TRBJ2-7 | TRBV5-6 | NA | NA | CASSLRGLAEQYF | TGTGCCAGCAGCTTGCGGGGTCTGGCAGAGCAGTACTTC
TRBJ2-2 | TRBV2 | NA | NA | CASRGRGYTGELFF | TGTGCCAGCAGGGGCAGAGGATACACCGGGGAGCTGTTTTTT
TRBJ2-7 | TRBV19 | NA | NA | CASSMGRAYGEQYF | TGTGCCAGTAGTATGGGGCGCGCGTACGGCGAGCAGTACTTC
TRBJ2-1 | TRBV5-4 | NA | TRBD1 | CASSLGQGSYNEQFF | TGTGCCAGCAGCTTAGGACAGGGTAGCTACAATGAGCAGTTCTTC
TRBJ2-1 | TRBV5-6 | few | NA | CASSSIGGSEQFF | TGTGCCAGCAGCTCCATTGGGGGGAGTGAGCAGTTCTTC
TRBJ2-1 | TRBV2 | NA | TRBD1 | CASRHRGGQGAGEQFF | TGTGCCAGCAGACACCGGGGTGGACAGGGGGCGGGTGAGCAGTTCTTC
TRBJ2-5 | TRBV15 | NA | NA | CATSRDPATYQETQYF | TGTGCCACCAGCAGAGATCCCGCCACGTACCAAGAGACCCAGTACTTC
TRBJ2-7 | TRBV5-6 | few | TRBD2 | CASSLDGLAGTPTTEQYF | TGTGCCAGCAGCCTTGATGGACTAGCGGGAACCCCCACTACGGAGCAGTACTTC
TRBJ2-1 | TRBV7-9 | NA | TRBD2 | CASSLGDRGSYNEQFF | TGTGCCAGCAGCTTAGGTGACCGCGGGAGTTATAATGAGCAGTTCTTC
TRBJ2-1 | TRBV7-9 | NA | TRBD2 | CASSPTSGRANEQFF | TGTGCCAGCAGCCCGACTAGCGGGAGGGCCAATGAGCAGTTCTTC
TRBJ2-1 | TRBV7-9 | few | TRBD2 | CASSLDSSGRAYYNEQFF | TGTGCCAGCAGCTTAGATTCTAGCGGGAGGGCCTATTACAATGAGCAGTTCTTC
TRBJ1-2 | TRBV2 | once | NA | CARGGILANYGYTF | TGTGCCAGAGGAGGGATCTTAGCTAACTATGGCTACACCTTC
TRBJ2-1 | TRBV18 | NA | NA | CASSPLQAEQFF | TGTGCCAGCTCCCCGTTACAGGCCGAGCAGTTCTTC
TRBJ1-6 | TRBV7-9 | NA | TRBD1 | CASSTTGGTNSPLHF | TGTGCCAGCAGCACAACAGGGGGCACTAATTCACCCCTCCACTTT
TRBJ2-7 | TRBV30 | few | NA | CAWSVAISYEQYF | TGTGCCTGGAGTGTAGCGATTTCCTACGAGCAGTACTTC
TRBJ2-4 | TRBV10-3 | few | TRBD1 | CAISEGRGQVKNIQYF | TGTGCCATCAGTGAAGGCAGGGGGCAGGTCAAAAACATTCAGTACTTC
TRBJ1-2 | TRBV25-1 | NA | NA | CASYDTNYGYTF | TGTGCCAGCTACGACACAAACTATGGCTACACCTTC
TRBJ2-1 | TRBV5-1 | few | NA | CASSLAIGTESGEQFF | TGCGCCAGCAGCTTGGCCATTGGGACCGAGTCGGGTGAGCAGTTCTTC
TRBJ2-1 | TRBV5-1 | NA | TRBD2 | CASSRLAGEVEQFF | TGCGCCAGCAGCCGCCTAGCGGGAGAGGTTGAGCAGTTCTTC
TRBJ2-7 | TRBV28 | NA | TRBD2 | CASKVAGALGEQYF | TGTGCCAGCAAGGTAGCGGGAGCGCTAGGAGAGCAGTACTTC
TRBJ1-1 | TRBV9 | many | NA | CASSPLSDSLNTEAFF | TGTGCCAGCAGCCCACTCTCGGACAGTCTGAACACTGAAGCTTTCTTT
TRBJ1-2 | TRBV11-2 | NA | NA | CASSLEDYGYTF | TGTGCCAGCAGCTTAGAGGACTATGGCTACACCTTC
TRBJ2-7 | TRBV2 | many | NA | CASSVQNYEQYF | TGTGCCAGCAGTGTCCAGAACTACGAGCAGTACTTC
TRBJ2-5 | TRBV6-5 | NA | TRBD2 | CASGQSGRGETQYF | TGCGCCAGCGGACAGAGCGGGAGAGGCGAGACCCAGTACTTC
TRBJ2-1 | TRBV5-4 | NA | NA | CASSLRLAIGNEQFF | TGTGCCAGCAGCTTGAGGCTAGCGATAGGCAATGAGCAGTTCTTC
TRBJ2-1 | TRBV2 | NA | TRBD2 | CASSRSSGYNEQFF | TGTGCCAGCAGTCGGTCTAGCGGGTACAATGAGCAGTTCTTC
TRBJ1-1 | TRBV6-6 | NA | NA | CASSYRVEAFF | TGTGCCAGCAGTTACAGGGTTGAGGCTTTCTTT
TRBJ2-7 | TRBV28 | once | NA | CASSFVTGSYEQYF | TGTGCCAGCAGTTTCGTGACGGGTTCCTACGAGCAGTACTTC
TRBJ1-4 | TRBV11-2 | once | NA | CASSLRFNEKLFF | TGTGCCAGCAGCCTACGGTTTAATGAAAAACTGTTTTTT
TRBJ2-4 | TRBV10-2 | once | NA | CASSDLGDIQYF | TGCGCCAGCAGTGATTTGGGGGACATTCAGTACTTC
TRBJ2-1 | TRBV5-1 | NA | NA | CASSSEGNEQFF | TGCGCCAGCAGCTCCGAGGGGAATGAGCAGTTCTTC
TRBJ1-4 | TRBV19 | NA | NA | CASSIAGGNEKLFF | TGTGCCAGTAGTATAGCCGGGGGTAATGAAAAACTGTTTTTT
TRBJ2-6 | TRBV28 | NA | NA | CASSLFGANVLTF | TGTGCCAGCAGTTTGTTTGGGGCCAACGTCCTGACTTTC
TRBJ2-1 | TRBV6-5 | NA | TRBD2 | CASSSPRTSGTNEQFF | TGTGCCAGCAGTTCCCCGAGGACTAGCGGGACCAATGAGCAGTTCTTC
TRBJ2-1 | TRBV9 | NA | NA | CASSPRGSSSYNEQFF | TGTGCCAGCAGCCCACGGGGGTCGAGCTCCTACAATGAGCAGTTCTTC
TRBJ1-1 | TRBV7-2 | few | NA | CASSLQGSSEAFF | TGTGCCAGCAGCTTACAAGGATCGAGTGAAGCTTTCTTT
TRBJ2-7 | TRBV7-3 | once | NA | CASSPSVGQTGPYEQYF | TGTGCCAGCAGCCCCTCGGTCGGACAAACCGGACCTTACGAGCAGTACTTC